This T cell receptor (beta chain) is from a study of metastatic and nonmetastatic thyroid tumors. Study in general: The study looked at repertoires side by side in blood and in tumor or nodule tissue from malignant and benign thyroid patients. Findings and limits, study-wide: Malignant thyroid tumors reportedly had TCR beta diversity that was significantly higher than in benign nodules, in blood and tumor.

Germline V gives CDR1 SGHRS, CDR2 YFSETQ. The CDR3 is made up of 13 amino acids. V lost 4 bases, J lost 0 bases, and 6 bases lay in between. Each patient came to thyroid surgery without any prior treatment (of any kind). A note on this clone: Antigen unknown.

In the study's own analysis: What underpinned the distant-metastasis classifier for papillary thyroid cancer was the set of CDR3 differences across clinicopathological groups. TCRdb re-called clones via MiXCR from the PCR reads. TCRdb, not the authors, supplied the V and J calls. The data contain 5,300 or so clones, over 30% of them singletons. The rearrangement uses TRBV5-1 and TRBJ2-3; maybe TRBD1 (5 bases). The receptor comes from a female donor with papillary thyroid cancer or a benign thyroid nodule (not recorded which). Some clones in this sample may be carry-over from other donors' samples. The sequenced sample was adjacent normal tissue. As DNA, the CDR3 is TGCGCCAGCAGCGCAGGGAGCACAGATACGCAGTATTTT. Translated, it gives CASSAGSTDTQYF.